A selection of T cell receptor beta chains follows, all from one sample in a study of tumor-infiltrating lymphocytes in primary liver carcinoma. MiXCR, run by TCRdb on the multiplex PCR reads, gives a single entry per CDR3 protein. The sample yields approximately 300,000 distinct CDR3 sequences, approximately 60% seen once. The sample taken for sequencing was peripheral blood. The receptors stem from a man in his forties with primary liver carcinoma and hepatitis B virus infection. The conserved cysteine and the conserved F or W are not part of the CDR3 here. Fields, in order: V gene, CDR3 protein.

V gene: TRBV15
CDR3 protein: ATRGGYNEQF

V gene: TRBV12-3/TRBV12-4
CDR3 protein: ASRPHRDREALGGANVLT

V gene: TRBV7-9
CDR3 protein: ASSPLYKQY

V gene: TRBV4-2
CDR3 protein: ASRQDADRRTSNQPQH

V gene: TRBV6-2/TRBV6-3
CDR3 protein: ASSYSSSSANYAYEQY

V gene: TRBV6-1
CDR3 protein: ASSDSRQRSGNTTY

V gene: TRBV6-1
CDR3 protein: ASSERGANTEAF

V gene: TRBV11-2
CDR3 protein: ASNLEGSFGNEQF

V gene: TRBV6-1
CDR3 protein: ASNRLAGGQDTQY

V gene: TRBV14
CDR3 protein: ASSQDKRIGLDEQY

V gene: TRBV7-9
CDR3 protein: ASSPRTGATDTQY

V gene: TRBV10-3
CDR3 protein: AIRSWDSSYNEQF

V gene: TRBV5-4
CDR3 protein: AKSQGRVNGYT

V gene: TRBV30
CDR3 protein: AWSVRPRDNYGYT

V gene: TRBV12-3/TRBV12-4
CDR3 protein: ASSSGTGKGKLF

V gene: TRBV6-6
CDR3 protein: ASSSGLNSPLH

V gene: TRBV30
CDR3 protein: AWRRRDEAV

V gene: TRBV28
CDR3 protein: ASSLPGATNEQY

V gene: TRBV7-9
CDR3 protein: ASSLRGGRDNEQF

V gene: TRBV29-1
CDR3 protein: SVEEEGTHPYEQY

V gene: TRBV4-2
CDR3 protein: ASSRHGTSDNEQF

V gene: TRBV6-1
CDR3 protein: ASSEVSANYGYT

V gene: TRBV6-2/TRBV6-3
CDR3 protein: ASSPDWVYEQY

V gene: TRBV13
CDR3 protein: ASSLTREQPQY

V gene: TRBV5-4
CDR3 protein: ASSLGGARETQY

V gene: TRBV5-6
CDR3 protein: ASSLQGLAKNIKY

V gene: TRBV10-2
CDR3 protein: ASSDTAVAGDTDTQY

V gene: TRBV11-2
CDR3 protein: ASSKEIADTQY

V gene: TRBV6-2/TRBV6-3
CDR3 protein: ASSYSARGIQY

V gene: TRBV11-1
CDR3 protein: ASSMTGGDYDYT

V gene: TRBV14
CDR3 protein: ASSHTSGLEGASYEQY

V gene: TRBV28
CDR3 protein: ARGTGTEEKLF

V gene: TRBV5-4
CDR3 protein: ASSLWTSGTDTQY

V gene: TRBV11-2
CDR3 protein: ANSLWTGPSYEQY

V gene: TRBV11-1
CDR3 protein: ASSRDGAKVTEAF

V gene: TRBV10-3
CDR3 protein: AISEKTSGRAGMQY

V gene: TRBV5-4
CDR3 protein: ASSLDGGYFGYT

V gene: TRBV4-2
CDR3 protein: ASSQVEGLAKNIQY

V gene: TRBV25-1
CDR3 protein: ATRGTEAF

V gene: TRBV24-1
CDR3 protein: ATSEGTDYGYT

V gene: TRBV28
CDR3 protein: ASISLGDYGYT

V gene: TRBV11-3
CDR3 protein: ASGLVSSRGTRELF

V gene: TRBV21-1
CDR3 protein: ASSKGVSAAYNEQF

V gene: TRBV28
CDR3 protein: ASVDVQGAFLEQY

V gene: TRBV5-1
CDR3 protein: ASSSQSSGGSYNEQF

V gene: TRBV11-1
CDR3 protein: ANSSPETSGTKNIQY

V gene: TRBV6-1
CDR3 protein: ASSEAGGLSYNEQF

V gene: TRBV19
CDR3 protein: ASSIDRLGSYNEQF

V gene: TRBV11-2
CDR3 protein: ARSSGTEAF

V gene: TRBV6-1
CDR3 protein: ASRRTGDQETQY